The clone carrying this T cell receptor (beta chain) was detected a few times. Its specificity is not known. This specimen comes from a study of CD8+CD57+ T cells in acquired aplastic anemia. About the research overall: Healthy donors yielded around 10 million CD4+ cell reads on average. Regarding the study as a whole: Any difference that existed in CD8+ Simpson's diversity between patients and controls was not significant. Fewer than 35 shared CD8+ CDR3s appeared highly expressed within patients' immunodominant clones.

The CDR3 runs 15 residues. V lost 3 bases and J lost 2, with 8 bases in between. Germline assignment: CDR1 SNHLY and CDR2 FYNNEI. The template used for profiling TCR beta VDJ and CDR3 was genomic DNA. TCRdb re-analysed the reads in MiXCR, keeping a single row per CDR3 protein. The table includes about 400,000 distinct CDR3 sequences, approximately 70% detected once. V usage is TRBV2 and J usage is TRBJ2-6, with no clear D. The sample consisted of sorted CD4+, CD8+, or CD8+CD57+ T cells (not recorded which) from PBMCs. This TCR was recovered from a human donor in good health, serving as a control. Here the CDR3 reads CASSEGRPGANVLTF. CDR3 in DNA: TGTGCCAGCAGTGAGGGCAGGCCTGGGGCCAACGTCCTGACTTTC.